These T cell receptor beta chains were read from a single sample in a study of blood T cell repertoires in COVID-19. The protocol was immunoSEQ multiplex PCR, while the TCRdb copy is restricted to in-frame clones and leaves out a portion. The sample includes 300,000 or so clones, around four fifths of them seen just once. What was sequenced was peripheral blood. These receptors were collected from a woman in her 50s with acute or convalescent COVID-19. The CDR3 runs from the conserved cysteine through the conserved F or W. The D gene is left open where the match is weak. Not all rows give a size; the values are once, few, many and, for expanded clones, a class.

CASSLGCDSLYNEKLFF,TGTGCCAGCAGCTTAGGGTGCGACAGCCTTTATAATGAAAAACTGTTTTTT,TRBJ1-4,TRBV11-3,NA,NA
CSASSPERTEAFF,TGCAGTGCTAGTAGCCCAGAGCGCACTGAAGCTTTCTTT,TRBJ1-1,TRBV20-1,NA,NA
CSGSTGIWETQYF,TGCAGCGGATCCACAGGGATTTGGGAGACCCAGTACTTC,TRBJ2-5,TRBV29-1,NA,NA
CASQQRSSYGYTF,TGTGCCAGCCAGCAGCGATCGAGCTATGGCTACACCTTC,TRBJ1-2,TRBV6-5,once,NA
CASRQGANQPQHF,TGTGCCAGCAGGCAGGGGGCCAATCAGCCCCAGCATTTT,TRBJ1-5,TRBV6-5,NA,TRBD1
CATSRDLGASNQPQHF,TGTGCCACCAGCAGAGATCTGGGGGCAAGCAATCAGCCCCAGCATTTT,TRBJ1-5,TRBV15,NA,NA
CASSFRQGRWETQYF,TGTGCCAGCAGCTTCCGACAGGGGCGGTGGGAGACCCAGTACTTC,TRBJ2-5,TRBV5-6,NA,TRBD1
CSVEDSWRVYGYTF,TGCAGCGTTGAAGATTCGTGGAGGGTTTATGGCTACACCTTC,TRBJ1-2,TRBV29-1,NA,NA
CASSQVGGKGRTEAFF,TGCGCCAGCAGCCAAGTGGGGGGAAAGGGAAGGACTGAAGCTTTCTTT,TRBJ1-1,TRBV4-1,NA,NA
CASSLSSGSSSDTQYF,TGTGCCAGCAGCCTGTCTAGCGGGAGTAGCTCAGATACGCAGTATTTT,TRBJ2-3,TRBV7-2,few,TRBD2
CASSVLQETQYF,TGTGCCAGCAGCGTCCTCCAAGAGACCCAGTACTTC,TRBJ2-5,TRBV9,NA,NA
CAWSAPGTLGEQFF,TGTGCCTGGAGTGCCCCCGGGACACTCGGTGAGCAGTTCTTC,TRBJ2-1,TRBV30,NA,NA
CASSYAGGPYNEQFF,TGTGCCAGCAGTTACGCCGGGGGACCTTACAATGAGCAGTTCTTC,TRBJ2-1,TRBV6-6,few,NA
CASSLDRDTIYF,TGTGCCAGCAGCTTAGATAGAGACACCATATATTTT,TRBJ1-3,TRBV11-2,NA,NA
CATSDLECPKQGNNQPQHF,TGTGCCACCAGTGATTTGGAGTGCCCTAAACAGGGGAACAATCAGCCCCAGCATTTT,TRBJ1-5,TRBV24-1,NA,TRBD1
CASRFSNEQFF,TGTGCCAGCAGATTCAGCAATGAGCAGTTCTTC,TRBJ2-1,TRBV28,NA,NA
CATSRRWGGTDTQYF,TGTGCCACCAGCAGAAGGTGGGGGGGGACAGATACGCAGTATTTT,TRBJ2-3,TRBV15,NA,TRBD2
CASSLGGITYNEQFF,TGTGCCAGCAGCTTAGGCGGGATTACCTACAATGAGCAGTTCTTC,TRBJ2-1,TRBV11-3,NA,NA
CASRGTANTEAFF,TGTGCCAGCCGGGGAACGGCGAACACTGAAGCTTTCTTT,TRBJ1-1,TRBV27,NA,NA
CASSMRDRGDEKLFF,TGTGCCAGCAGTATGCGGGACAGGGGGGATGAAAAACTGTTTTTT,TRBJ1-4,TRBV6-5,NA,TRBD1
CASSQVLIGTGLDGYTF,TGCGCCAGCAGCCAAGTCTTAATCGGGACAGGGCTGGATGGCTACACCTTC,TRBJ1-2,TRBV4-3,NA,TRBD1
CSASIAVGEKLFF,TGCAGCGCATCCATCGCGGTAGGAGAAAAACTGTTTTTT,TRBJ1-4,TRBV29-1,NA,NA
CASAVVGDTEAFF,TGTGCCAGTGCAGTGGTAGGGGACACTGAAGCTTTCTTT,TRBJ1-1,TRBV28,NA,NA
CASSYDWQTEAFF,TGTGCCAGCAGTTACGATTGGCAGACTGAAGCTTTCTTT,TRBJ1-1,TRBV6-5,NA,NA
CASGTGYSNQPQHF,TGTGCCAGCGGGACAGGGTATAGCAATCAGCCCCAGCATTTT,TRBJ1-5,TRBV7-8,NA,TRBD1
CASSLRLVEQETQYF,TGTGCCAGCAGCTTAAGGCTAGTTGAGCAAGAGACCCAGTACTTC,TRBJ2-5,TRBV11-2,NA,NA
CASSQDLGNTGELFF,TGTGCCAGCAGCCAAGATCTCGGGAACACCGGGGAGCTGTTTTTT,TRBJ2-2,TRBV3-1/TRBV3-2,NA,NA
CASSAGAEGTEAFF,TGTGCCAGCTCAGCGGGGGCTGAGGGCACTGAAGCTTTCTTT,TRBJ1-1,TRBV18,NA,NA
CASSRSPAGVNTIYF,TGTGCCAGCAGCCGATCACCTGCGGGCGTAAACACCATATATTTT,TRBJ1-3,TRBV3-1/TRBV3-2,NA,NA
CASSPTRSYNSPLHF,TGCGCCAGCAGCCCGACAAGGTCCTATAATTCACCCCTCCACTTT,TRBJ1-6,TRBV5-1,NA,NA
CAWSRTSDYNEQFF,TGTGCCTGGAGTCGCACTAGCGACTACAATGAGCAGTTCTTC,TRBJ2-1,TRBV30,NA,TRBD2
CASVRTRAGGADTQYF,TGTGCCAGCGTTCGGACTCGGGCGGGGGGGGCAGATACGCAGTATTTT,TRBJ2-3,TRBV7-2,NA,TRBD2
CASSPPTTGETQYF,TGTGCCAGCTCACCACCCACAACAGGAGAGACCCAGTACTTC,TRBJ2-5,TRBV18,NA,NA
CASSRRMGGGNEQFF,TGTGCCAGCAGCCGTAGAATGGGGGGAGGTAATGAGCAGTTCTTC,TRBJ2-1,TRBV11-3,few,NA
CASSPRGYGYTF,TGTGCCAGCAGCCCCCGGGGGTATGGCTACACCTTC,TRBJ1-2,TRBV28,many,NA
CASSLVANSYEQYF,TGTGCCAGCAGCTTAGTAGCGAACTCCTACGAGCAGTACTTC,TRBJ2-7,TRBV7-2,NA,NA
CASSEAVAGPDTQYF,TGTGCCAGCAGTGAAGCTGTTGCGGGGCCAGATACGCAGTATTTT,TRBJ2-3,TRBV2,NA,NA
CASSPGSDGNQPQHF,TGTGCCAGCAGCCCGGGGAGTGATGGCAATCAGCCCCAGCATTTT,TRBJ1-5,TRBV3-1/TRBV3-2,NA,NA
CASSREEYETQYF,TGTGCCAGCTCACGTGAGGAGTACGAGACCCAGTACTTC,TRBJ2-5,TRBV18,NA,NA
CASSLRPKGQGINQPQHF,TGTGCCAGCAGTTTAAGACCGAAGGGACAGGGTATCAATCAGCCCCAGCATTTT,TRBJ1-5,TRBV28,NA,TRBD1
CASSQVGGTQYF,TGCGCCAGCAGCCAAGTCGGAGGGACCCAGTACTTC,TRBJ2-5,TRBV4-1,NA,NA
CAWTSGTQETQYF,TGTGCCTGGACTAGCGGTACTCAAGAGACCCAGTACTTC,TRBJ2-5,TRBV30,NA,TRBD2
CSVLAGTSVNEQFF,TGCAGCGTTCTAGCGGGGACTAGTGTAAATGAGCAGTTCTTC,TRBJ2-1,TRBV29-1,NA,TRBD2
CASSLTRGGNTEAFF,TGTGCCAGCTCATTGACCCGAGGGGGGAACACTGAAGCTTTCTTT,TRBJ1-1,TRBV18,NA,NA
CASTAGYDYGYTF,TGTGCCAGCACCGCAGGATATGACTATGGCTACACCTTC,TRBJ1-2,TRBV7-9,NA,NA
CASSRQGKENTEAFF,TGTGCCAGCAGTAGGCAGGGGAAGGAGAACACTGAAGCTTTCTTT,TRBJ1-1,TRBV27,NA,NA
CASRPRQVWGGYTF,TGTGCCAGCAGACCCAGACAAGTCTGGGGCGGCTACACCTTC,TRBJ1-2,TRBV3-1/TRBV3-2,NA,NA
CAWGGDRGKDSNQPQHF,TGTGCCTGGGGGGGGGACAGGGGTAAAGATAGCAATCAGCCCCAGCATTTT,TRBJ1-5,TRBV30,NA,TRBD1
CASSEAEVNTEAFF,TGTGCCAGCAGTGAAGCCGAGGTGAACACTGAAGCTTTCTTT,TRBJ1-1,TRBV2,NA,NA
CASSRDISYGYTF,TGCGCCAGCAGCCGGGACATATCCTATGGCTACACCTTC,TRBJ1-2,TRBV5-1,NA,NA
CASTTDSNSGNTIYF,TGTGCCAGCACCACGGACAGTAACTCTGGAAACACCATATATTTT,TRBJ1-3,TRBV3-1/TRBV3-2,few,NA
CASSGQGGGQPQHF,TGTGCCAGCAGTGGGCAAGGGGGCGGTCAGCCCCAGCATTTT,TRBJ1-5,TRBV6-1,NA,TRBD1
CASSESTPGAGNTIYF,TGCGCCAGCAGTGAGTCGACCCCAGGGGCAGGAAACACCATATATTTT,TRBJ1-3,TRBV10-2,NA,NA
CASSSRPGLAGESSYEQYF,TGTGCCAGCAGCTCCCGGCCGGGACTAGCGGGAGAGAGCTCCTACGAGCAGTACTTC,TRBJ2-7,TRBV7-9,once,TRBD2
CATSDSGTGAEETQYF,TGTGCCACCAGTGATTCTGGGACAGGGGCGGAAGAGACCCAGTACTTC,TRBJ2-5,TRBV24-1,once,TRBD1
CASSQDLGGFGETQYF,TGTGCCAGCAGCCAAGATCTAGGAGGGTTCGGGGAGACCCAGTACTTC,TRBJ2-5,TRBV3-1/TRBV3-2,NA,NA
CASRGTANTEAFF,TGTGCCAGCAGGGGGACTGCGAACACTGAAGCTTTCTTT,TRBJ1-1,TRBV12-3/TRBV12-4,NA,NA